One sample yielded the 8 T cell receptor beta chains listed below, sequenced in a study of OX40 agonist ivuxolimab in advanced cancers. The repertoire was sequenced with immunoSEQ multiplex PCR; TCRdb's copy has only in-frame clones and lacks some. The sample carries about 40,000 clones, around 85% recorded once. This material consisted of CD4+ or CD8+ T cells sorted from blood, taken in a trial of the OX40 agonist ivuxolimab. The origin of the receptors is an adult with an advanced solid tumor such as melanoma, head and neck, liver or kidney cancer.

V usage is TRBV10-1 and J usage is TRBJ1-4; 7 positions match TRBD1. Per the germline V gene, CDR1 is WNHNN and CDR2 is SYGVQD (reference sequence). The CDR3 contains 13 residues. Trimming took 3 bases from V and 8 from J; bases not matched to a gene: 3. The CDR3 DNA follows: TGCGCCAGCAGTGACGGGACAGAGGAAAAACTGTTTTTT. It yields the protein CASSDGTEEKLFF.

V is TRBV6-5 and J is TRBJ2-7; D might be TRBD1 or TRBD2, each matching 5 bases. Per germline, CDR1 MNHEY and CDR2 SVGAGI. The CDR3 has 14 amino acids. The ends were cut back, 2 bases at V and 6 bases at J, with 14 bases in the middle. CDR3 bases: TGTGCCAGCAGTTACGGGGGTATATCGCGCGAGCAGTACTTC. This encodes CASSYGGISREQYF.

The V and J genes are TRBV6-5 and TRBJ1-2; D gene unclear. CDR1 is MNHEY and CDR2 is SVGAGI in the germline V gene. CDR3 length: 12 amino acids. Trimming took 2 bases from V and 8 from J, leaving 9 bases between them. The CDR3 reads CASSYGVGGYTF. The CDR3 DNA sequence: TGTGCCAGCAGTTACGGGGTAGGAGGCTACACCTTC.

The table lists this clone with a count of one. V usage is TRBV23-1 and J usage is TRBJ1-3; maybe TRBD1 (5 bases). TRBV23-1 is identified as an open reading frame with a role that is uncertain. The CDR3 sequence is 15 residues long. V was cut by 7 bases and J by 7 bases, with 20 bases left in between. CDR3 region: CASNPPGEVANTIYF. The CDR3 DNA sequence: TGCGCCAGCAACCCACCGGGGGAGGTAGCGAACACCATATATTTT.

V usage is TRBV19 and J usage is TRBJ2-5, with TRBD1 matching over 7 bases. In germline, CDR1 is LNHDA, CDR2 SQIVND (reference sequence). The CDR3 contains 14 residues. V dropped 4 bases and J dropped 3; count of bases not matched to a gene: 5. As DNA, the CDR3 is TGTGCCAGTAGTACCGGGACAGCCGAAGAGACCCAGTACTTC. This translates into CASSTGTAEETQYF.

The chain has TRBV5-1 and TRBJ1-3; 8 bases are a match to TRBD1. The CDR3 runs 14 residues. Germline values: CDR1 SGHRS, CDR2 YFSETQ. V dropped 3 bases and J dropped 4; count of bases not matched to a gene: 3. CDR3 nucleotides: TGCGCCAGCAGCTCAGGGGGCGCCGGAAACACCATATATTTT. As protein: CASSSGGAGNTIYF.

This chain uses TRBV30 with TRBJ2-2; D not certain. Trimming took 2 bases from V and 4 from J, leaving 8 bases between them. The CDR3 sequence is 13 residues long. Germline CDR1 reads GTSNPN; CDR2 reads SVGIG (reference sequence). This chain's CDR3 is CAWSSHSTGELFF. Here the CDR3 DNA reads TGTGCCTGGAGTTCACACTCCACCGGGGAGCTGTTTTTT.

The chain uses TRBV6-1 and TRBJ2-2; 8 nucleotides line up with TRBD2. Germline V gene sequence: CDR1 MNHNS, CDR2 SASEGT. This CDR3 has 16 amino acids. Trimming cost V 4 bases and J 0 bases; bases outside gene matches: 4. In DNA, the CDR3 is TGTGCCAGCAGTGCACGCGGGGGGACGAACACCGGGGAGCTGTTTTTT. It encodes CASSARGGTNTGELFF.